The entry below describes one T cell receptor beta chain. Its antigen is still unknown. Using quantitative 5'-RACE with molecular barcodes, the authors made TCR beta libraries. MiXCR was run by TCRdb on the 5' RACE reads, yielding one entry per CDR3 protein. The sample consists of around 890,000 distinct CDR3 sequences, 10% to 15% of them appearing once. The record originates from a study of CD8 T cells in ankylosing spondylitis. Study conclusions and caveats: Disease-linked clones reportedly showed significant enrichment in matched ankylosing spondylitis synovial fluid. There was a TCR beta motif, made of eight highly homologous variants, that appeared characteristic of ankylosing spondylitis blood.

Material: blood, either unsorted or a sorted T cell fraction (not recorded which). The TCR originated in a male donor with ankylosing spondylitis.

The DNA of the CDR3 is TGTGCCAGCAGTTACTCGAGGACGATGATCACAGATACGCAGTATTTT. It codes for CASSYSRTMITDTQYF. The chain recombines TRBV6-5 with TRBJ2-3; D gene ambiguous. The CDR3 consists of 16 residues. Per the germline V gene, CDR1 is MNHEY and CDR2 is SVGAGI. V lost 0 bases and J 2 bases, leaving 12 bases between the germline ends.